Following are 10 T cell receptor beta chains from one sample sequenced in a study of Ad26.COV2.S vaccination and SARS-CoV-2 variants. Produced via immunoSEQ multiplex PCR; TCRdb's table is partial and in-frame only. The data contain approximately 400,000 clones, 92% of them singletons. This material consisted of peripheral blood, taken after recovery from COVID-19. The receptors originated from a human donor who had recovered from COVID-19.

This sequence joins TRBV14 and TRBJ1-1; no definite D call. The length of the CDR3 is 13 residues. Deletions cut 0 bases from V and 10 bases from J, with 12 bases between. Germline assignment: CDR1 SGHDN and CDR2 FVKESK. CDR3 sequence: CASSQELRGGAFF. The CDR3 DNA reads TGTGCCAGCAGCCAAGAGTTACGCGGCGGAGCTTTCTTT.

The chain has TRBV30 and TRBJ1-6; tentatively, D is TRBD1 (5 bases). The germline V and J ends were trimmed by 3 bases and 0 bases, with 15 bases remaining between them. The CDR3 is 17 residues long. The V gene's germline CDR1 is GTSNPN and CDR2 SVGIG (reference sequence). CDR3 protein: CAWSGDRWSSYNSPLHF. The CDR3 nucleotides are TGTGCCTGGAGCGGGGACCGCTGGAGCTCCTATAATTCACCCCTCCACTTT.

The chain is built from TRBV13 and TRBJ1-3; D is ambiguous. The CDR3 sequence is 13 residues long. The germline V gene encodes CDR1 PRHDT and CDR2 FYEKMQ (reference sequence). V gave up 6 bases and J gave up 4 bases, with 10 bases separating them. The CDR3 DNA follows: TGTGCCAGCAGTCGTGAGGCCGGAAACACCATATATTTT. Its protein product is CASSREAGNTIYF.

The rearrangement joins TRBV11-1 to TRBJ2-1, with a weak D call TRBD2 (5 bases). CDR1 is SGHAT, CDR2 FQDESV, per germline (reference sequence). CDR3 length: 15 amino acids. Deletions cut 3 bases from V and 3 bases from J, with 12 bases between. CDR3 loop: CASSFPARGYNEQFF. The CDR3 DNA follows: TGTGCCAGCAGCTTTCCAGCTCGGGGCTACAATGAGCAGTTCTTC.

The CDR3 DNA is TGTGCCAGCAGTTATGGCGGGGGGGCCACCGGGGAGCTGTTTTTT. It is translated as CASSYGGGATGELFF. The V call is TRBV6-5, the J call TRBJ2-2, with 9 bases aligning to TRBD2. Germline V gene sequence: CDR1 MNHEY, CDR2 SVGAGI. Unmatched junction bases numbered 3, after V lost 3 bases and J lost 4 bases. There are 15 residues in the CDR3.

The rearrangement joins TRBV2 to TRBJ2-5; 10 bases map to TRBD1. With 5 bases clipped from V and 4 bases from J, the junction kept 7 bases outside the gene matches. Germline V CDR1 and CDR2: SNHLY, FYNNEI. This CDR3 is 15 amino acids long. In nucleotides, the CDR3 is TGTGCCAGCAGTTCCTTCGGACAGGGGGGAGAGACCCAGTACTTC. This sequence encodes CASSSFGQGGETQYF.

This sequence joins TRBV2 and TRBJ2-3, with TRBD2 as a possible D gene (5 bases). CDR3 length: 14 residues. Trimming pared 6 bases from V and 3 bases from J, leaving 13 bases between. Per the germline V gene, CDR1 is SNHLY and CDR2 is FYNNEI. As DNA, the CDR3 is TGTGCCAGCAGGGAACATACTAGGACAGATACGCAGTATTTT. This codes for CASREHTRTDTQYF.

V gene TRBV11-2 combines with J gene TRBJ1-6; D call uncertain. The CDR3 spans 13 residues. Germline lookup yields CDR1 SGHAT and CDR2 FQNNGV. V dropped 8 bases and J dropped 1 base, with 6 bases sitting between them. CDR3 in amino acids: CASRVSYNSPLHF. As DNA, the CDR3 is TGTGCCAGCCGGGTTTCCTATAATTCACCCCTCCACTTT.

In DNA form, the CDR3 reads TGTGCCAGCAGCCAGGACAGGGCTGAAGCTTTCTTT. This codes for CASSQDRAEAFF. This chain uses TRBV12-3 or TRBV12-4 with TRBJ1-1; TRBD1 matches 8 bases. V shed 6 bases and J 6 bases; nucleotides not matched to a gene: 3. The CDR3 sequence is 12 residues long.

The J gene is TRBJ2-1, the V gene TRBV24-1; D call uncertain. Between the trimmed V and J ends, which lost 4 bases and 9 bases, there was a span of 6 bases. Per the germline V gene, CDR1 is KGHDR and CDR2 is SFDVKD. The CDR3 is 11 residues long. CDR3 loop: CATSDQLEQFF. The CDR3 bases are TGTGCCACCAGTGACCAGCTTGAGCAGTTCTTC.